This TCR beta chain came from a study of blood T cells in healthy people across ages. Findings and caveats of the study: In these data, TCR beta diversity tracked strongly with naive T cell percentage. PBMCs went unsorted, and a conclusive naive versus antigen-experienced comparison was therefore prevented.

Of note for this clonotype: What it binds is not known.

Isolated PBMCs totaled at least 6 million in each sample. Primed by a sample-barcoded 5' primer and a J-beta primer mix, a second PCR proceeded for about 6 to 11 cycles. TCRdb re-called the 5' RACE reads with MiXCR, one entry per CDR3 protein. This sample has roughly 700,000 distinct CDR3 sequences, with roughly 50% found just once. Specimen: blood. The TCR comes from a woman aged 55-69 years in good health.

The CDR3 DNA sequence: TGTGCCAGCAGCTTAGGAACCGGGACAGGGCCACAAGAGACCCAGTACTTC. Amino acids: CASSLGTGTGPQETQYF. The chain is built from TRBV7-2 and TRBJ2-5; 9 nucleotides match TRBD1. This CDR3 spans 17 amino acids. V lost 1 base and J lost 2; bases outside the gene matches: 8. The germline V gene encodes CDR1 SGHTA and CDR2 FQGNSA.